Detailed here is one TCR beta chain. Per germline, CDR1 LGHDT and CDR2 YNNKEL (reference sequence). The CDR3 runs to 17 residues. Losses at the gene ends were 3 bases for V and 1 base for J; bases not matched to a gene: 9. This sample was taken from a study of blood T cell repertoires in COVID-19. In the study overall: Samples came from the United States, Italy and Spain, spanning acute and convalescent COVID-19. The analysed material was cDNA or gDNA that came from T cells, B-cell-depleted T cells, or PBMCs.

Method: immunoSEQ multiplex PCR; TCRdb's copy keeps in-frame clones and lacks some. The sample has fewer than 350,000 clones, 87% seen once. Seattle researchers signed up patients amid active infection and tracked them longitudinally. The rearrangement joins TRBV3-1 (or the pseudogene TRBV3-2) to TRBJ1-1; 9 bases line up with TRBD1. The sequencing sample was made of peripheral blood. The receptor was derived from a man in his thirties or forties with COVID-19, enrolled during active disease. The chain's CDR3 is CASSQGTGNIRNTEAFF. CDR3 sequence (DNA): TGTGCCAGCAGCCAGGGGACAGGGAACATCCGGAACACTGAAGCTTTCTTT.